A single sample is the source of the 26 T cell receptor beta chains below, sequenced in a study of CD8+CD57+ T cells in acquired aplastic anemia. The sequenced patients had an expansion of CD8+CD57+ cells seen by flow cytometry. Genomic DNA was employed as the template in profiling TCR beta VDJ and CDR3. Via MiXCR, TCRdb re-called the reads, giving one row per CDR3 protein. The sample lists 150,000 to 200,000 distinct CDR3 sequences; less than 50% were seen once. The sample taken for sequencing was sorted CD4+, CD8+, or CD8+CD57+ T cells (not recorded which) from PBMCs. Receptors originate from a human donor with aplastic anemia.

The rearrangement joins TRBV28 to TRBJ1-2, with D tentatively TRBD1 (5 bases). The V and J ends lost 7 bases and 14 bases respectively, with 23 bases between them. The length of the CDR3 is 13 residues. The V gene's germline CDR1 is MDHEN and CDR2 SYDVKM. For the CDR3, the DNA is TGTGCCAGCAAAACAGGCGGTATTTCCTTTCCGACCTTC. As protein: CASKTGGISFPTF.

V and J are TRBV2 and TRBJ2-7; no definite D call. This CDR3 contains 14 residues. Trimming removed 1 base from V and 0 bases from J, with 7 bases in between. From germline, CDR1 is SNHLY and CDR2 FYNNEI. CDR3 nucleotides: TGTGCCAGCAGTGAAGACAGCAGCTCCTACGAGCAGTACTTC. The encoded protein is CASSEDSSSYEQYF. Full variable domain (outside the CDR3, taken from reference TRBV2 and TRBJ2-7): EPEVTQTPSHQVTQMGQEVILRCVPISNHLYFYWYRQILGQKVEFLVSFYNNEISEKSEIFDDQFSVERPDGSNFTLKIRSTKLEDSAMYFCASSEDSSSYEQYFGPGTRLTVT.

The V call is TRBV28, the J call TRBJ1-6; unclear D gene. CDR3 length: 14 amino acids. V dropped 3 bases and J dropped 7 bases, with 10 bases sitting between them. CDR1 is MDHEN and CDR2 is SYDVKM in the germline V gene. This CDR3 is CASSLEHLNSPLHF. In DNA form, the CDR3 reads TGTGCCAGCAGTTTGGAACACCTAAATTCACCCCTCCACTTT. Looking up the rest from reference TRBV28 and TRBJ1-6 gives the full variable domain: DVKVTQSSRYLVKRTGEKVFLECVQDMDHENMFWYRQDPGLGLRLIYFSYDVKMKEKGDIPEGYSVSREKKERFSLILESASTNQTSMYLCASSLEHLNSPLHFGNGTRLTVT.

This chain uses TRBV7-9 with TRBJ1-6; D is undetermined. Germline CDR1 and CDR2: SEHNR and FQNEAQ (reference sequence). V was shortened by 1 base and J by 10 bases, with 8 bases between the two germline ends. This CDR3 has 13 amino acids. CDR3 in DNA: TGTGCCAGCAGCTTAGACGGAGTCTCACCCCTCCACTTT. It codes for CASSLDGVSPLHF.

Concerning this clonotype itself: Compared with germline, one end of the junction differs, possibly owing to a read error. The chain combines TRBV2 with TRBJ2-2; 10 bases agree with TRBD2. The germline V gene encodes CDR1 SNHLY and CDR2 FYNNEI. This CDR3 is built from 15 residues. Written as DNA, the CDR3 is TGTGCCAGCTCACCGCTAGCGGGAGACACCCGGGAGCTGTTTTTT. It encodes CASSPLAGDTRELFF.

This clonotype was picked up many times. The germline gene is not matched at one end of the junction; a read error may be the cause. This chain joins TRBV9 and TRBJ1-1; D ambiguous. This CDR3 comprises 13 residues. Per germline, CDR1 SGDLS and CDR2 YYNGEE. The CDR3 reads CASSAYTNPEAFF. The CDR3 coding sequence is TGTGCCAGCAGCGCATACACGAACCCTGAAGCTTTCTTT.

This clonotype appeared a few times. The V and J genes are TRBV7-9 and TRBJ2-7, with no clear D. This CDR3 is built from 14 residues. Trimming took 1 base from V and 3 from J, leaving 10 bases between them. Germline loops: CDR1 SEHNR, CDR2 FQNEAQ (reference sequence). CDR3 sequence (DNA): TGTGCCAGCAGCTTAGGTCAGGTCGGCTACGAGCAGTACTTC. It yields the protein CASSLGQVGYEQYF.

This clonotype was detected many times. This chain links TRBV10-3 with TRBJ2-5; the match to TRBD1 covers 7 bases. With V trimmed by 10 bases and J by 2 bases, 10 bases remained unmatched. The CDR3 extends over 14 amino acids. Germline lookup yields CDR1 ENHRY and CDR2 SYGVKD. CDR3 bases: TGTGCCACCAAGCACGGGACAGCACAAGAGACCCAGTACTTC. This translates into CATKHGTAQETQYF.

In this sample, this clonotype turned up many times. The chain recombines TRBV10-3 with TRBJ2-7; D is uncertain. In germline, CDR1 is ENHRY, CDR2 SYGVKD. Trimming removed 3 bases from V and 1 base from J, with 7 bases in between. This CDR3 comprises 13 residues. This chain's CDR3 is CAISDAQSYEQYF. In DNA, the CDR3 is TGTGCCATCAGTGATGCACAGTCCTACGAGCAGTACTTC.

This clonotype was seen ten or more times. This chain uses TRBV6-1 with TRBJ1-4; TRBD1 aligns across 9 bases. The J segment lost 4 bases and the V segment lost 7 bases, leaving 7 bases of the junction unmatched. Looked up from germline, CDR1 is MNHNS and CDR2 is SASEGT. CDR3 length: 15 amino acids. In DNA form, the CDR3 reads TGTGCCAGCACTATTACAGGGGGCAATAATGAAAAACTGTTTTTT. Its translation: CASTITGGNNEKLFF.

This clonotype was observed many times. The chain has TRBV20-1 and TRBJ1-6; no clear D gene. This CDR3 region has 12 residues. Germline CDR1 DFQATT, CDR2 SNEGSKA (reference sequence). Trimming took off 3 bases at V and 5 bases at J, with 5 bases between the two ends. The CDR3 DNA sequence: TGCAGTGCTAGTTCCGATAATTCACCCCTCCACTTT. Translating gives CSASSDNSPLHF.

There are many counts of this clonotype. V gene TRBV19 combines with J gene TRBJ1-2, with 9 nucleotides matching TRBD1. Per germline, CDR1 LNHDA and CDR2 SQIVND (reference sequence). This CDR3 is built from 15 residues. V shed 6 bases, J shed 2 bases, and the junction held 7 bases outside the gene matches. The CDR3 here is CASRLDRGINYGYTF. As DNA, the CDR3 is TGTGCCAGTAGATTAGACAGGGGGATCAACTATGGCTACACCTTC.

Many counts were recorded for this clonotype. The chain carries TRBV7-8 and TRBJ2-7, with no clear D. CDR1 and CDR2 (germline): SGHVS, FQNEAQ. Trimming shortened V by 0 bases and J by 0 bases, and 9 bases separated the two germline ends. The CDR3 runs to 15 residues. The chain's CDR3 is CASSLALWVSYEQYF. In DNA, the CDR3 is TGTGCCAGCAGCTTAGCTCTCTGGGTCTCCTACGAGCAGTACTTC.

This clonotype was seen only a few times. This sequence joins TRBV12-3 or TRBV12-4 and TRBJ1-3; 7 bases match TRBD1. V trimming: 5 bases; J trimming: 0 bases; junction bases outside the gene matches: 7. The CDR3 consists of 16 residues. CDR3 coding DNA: TGTGCCAGCAGTCCGGGACAGCCGAACTCTGGAAACACCATATATTTT. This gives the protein CASSPGQPNSGNTIYF.

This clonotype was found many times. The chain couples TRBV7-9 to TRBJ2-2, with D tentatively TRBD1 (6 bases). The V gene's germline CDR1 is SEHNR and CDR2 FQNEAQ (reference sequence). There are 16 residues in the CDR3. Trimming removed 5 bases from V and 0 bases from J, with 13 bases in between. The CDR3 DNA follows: TGTGCCAGCAGCCGTGGACAGTTACCGAACACCGGGGAGCTGTTTTTT. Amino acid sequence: CASSRGQLPNTGELFF.

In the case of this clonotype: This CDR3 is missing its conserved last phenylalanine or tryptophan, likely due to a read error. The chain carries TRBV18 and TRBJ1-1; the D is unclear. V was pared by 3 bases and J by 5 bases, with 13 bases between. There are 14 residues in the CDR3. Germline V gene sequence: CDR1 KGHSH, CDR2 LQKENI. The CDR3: CASSPTTGWTEAFS. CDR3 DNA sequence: TGTGCCAGCTCACCGACCACGGGTTGGACTGAAGCTTTCTCT.

CDR3 sequence: CSVKSARNTEAFF. DNA of the CDR3: TGCAGCGTTAAATCGGCCCGGAACACTGAAGCTTTCTTT. The chain has TRBV29-1 and TRBJ1-1; D is undetermined. Germline V gene data show CDR1 as SQVTM and CDR2 as ANQGSEA. Trimming removed 5 bases from V and 1 base from J, with 11 bases in between. CDR3 length: 13 residues.

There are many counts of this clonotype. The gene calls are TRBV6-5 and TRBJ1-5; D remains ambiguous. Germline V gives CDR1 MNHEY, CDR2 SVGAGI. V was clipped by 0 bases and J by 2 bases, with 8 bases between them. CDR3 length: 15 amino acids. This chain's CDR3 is CASSYSVGGNQPQHF. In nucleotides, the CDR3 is TGTGCCAGCAGTTACTCAGTCGGAGGCAATCAGCCCCAGCATTTT.

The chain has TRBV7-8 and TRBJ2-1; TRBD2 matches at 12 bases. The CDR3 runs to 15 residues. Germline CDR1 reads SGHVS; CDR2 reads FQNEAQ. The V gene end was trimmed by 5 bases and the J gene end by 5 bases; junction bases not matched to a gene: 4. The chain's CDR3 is CASSPWTSGNNEQFF. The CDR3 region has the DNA TGTGCCAGCAGCCCCTGGACTAGCGGGAACAATGAGCAGTTCTTC.

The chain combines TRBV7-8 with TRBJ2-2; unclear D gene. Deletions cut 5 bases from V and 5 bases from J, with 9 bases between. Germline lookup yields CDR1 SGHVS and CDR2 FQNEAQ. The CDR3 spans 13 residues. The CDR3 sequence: CASSRLVTGELFF. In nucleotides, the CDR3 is TGTGCCAGCAGCCGTCTAGTGACCGGGGAGCTGTTTTTT.

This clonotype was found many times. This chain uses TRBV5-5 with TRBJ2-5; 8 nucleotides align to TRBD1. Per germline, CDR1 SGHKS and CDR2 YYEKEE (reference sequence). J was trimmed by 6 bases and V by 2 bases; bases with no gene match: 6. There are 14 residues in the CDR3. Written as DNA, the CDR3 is TGTGCCAGCAGCTTAAACGACAGGGGACAGACCCAGTACTTC. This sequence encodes CASSLNDRGQTQYF.

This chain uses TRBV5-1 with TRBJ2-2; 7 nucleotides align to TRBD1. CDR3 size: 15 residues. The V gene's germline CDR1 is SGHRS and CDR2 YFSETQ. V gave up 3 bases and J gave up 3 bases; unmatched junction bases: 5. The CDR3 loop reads CASSSITGDTGELFF. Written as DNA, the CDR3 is TGCGCCAGCAGCTCGATAACAGGGGACACCGGGGAGCTGTTTTTT.

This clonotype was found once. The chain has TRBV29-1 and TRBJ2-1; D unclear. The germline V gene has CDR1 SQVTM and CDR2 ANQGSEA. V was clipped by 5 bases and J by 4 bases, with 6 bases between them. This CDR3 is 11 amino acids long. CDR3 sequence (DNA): TGCAGCGTTCGGCTATACAATGAGCAGTTCTTC. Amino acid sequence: CSVRLYNEQFF.

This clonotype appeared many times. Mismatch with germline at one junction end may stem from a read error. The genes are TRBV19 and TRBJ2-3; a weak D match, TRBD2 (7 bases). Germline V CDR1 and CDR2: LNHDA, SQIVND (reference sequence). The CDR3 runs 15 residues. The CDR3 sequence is CASSIAGAGADTQYF. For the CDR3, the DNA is TGCGCCAGTAGTATCGCGGGGGCTGGGGCAGATACGCAGTATTTT.

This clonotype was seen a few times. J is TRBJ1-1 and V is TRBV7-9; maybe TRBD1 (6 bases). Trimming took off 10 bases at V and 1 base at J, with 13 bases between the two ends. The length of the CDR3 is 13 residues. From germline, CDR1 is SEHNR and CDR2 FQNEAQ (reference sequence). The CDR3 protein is CATTPGQNTEAFF. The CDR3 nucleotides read TGTGCCACCACACCGGGACAGAACACTGAAGCTTTCTTT.

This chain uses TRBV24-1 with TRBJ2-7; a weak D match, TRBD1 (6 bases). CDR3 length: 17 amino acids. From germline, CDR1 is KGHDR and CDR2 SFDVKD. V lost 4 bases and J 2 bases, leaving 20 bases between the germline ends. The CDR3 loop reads CATSDLGWGLRTYEQYF. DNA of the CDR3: TGTGCCACCAGTGACCTCGGGTGGGGGCTGAGAACCTACGAGCAGTACTTC.